This T cell receptor beta chain was obtained from a study of blood T cell repertoires in COVID-19. Study context: Some COVID-19 samples were acute and others convalescent; all came from the United States, Italy and Spain. T cells, B-cell-depleted T cells, or PBMCs supplied cDNA or gDNA.

Original analysis: Estimation of nucleated cell counts was performed using reference gene primer amplification. Sequencing was performed with immunoSEQ multiplex PCR; in TCRdb, only in-frame clones are kept and a portion is missing. D and trimming were read from the DNA, whereas the V and J calls and clone size are those reported in that table. The data hold 98,000 or so clones, with approximately 88% observed a single time. This CDR3 has 16 amino acids. Germline V gene sequence: CDR1 SSHAT, CDR2 FNYEAQ (reference sequence). About this clone itself: The junction and the germline gene differ at one end; a read error may be behind it.

Sequencing was carried out using peripheral blood. The source is a man aged 55 to 69 with acute or convalescent COVID-19. The chain is built from TRBV7-7 and TRBJ2-1; 11 bases agree with TRBD1. DNA of the CDR3: TGTGCTAGCAGCTTAGCGGGACAGGGGGCCTACAATGAGCAGTTCTTC. Its protein product is CASSLAGQGAYNEQFF.